This T cell receptor (beta chain) came from a study of T cell responses to AZD1222 COVID-19 vaccine (dated by TCRdb to about 2021). Regarding the research as a whole: Because spike-specific TCR depth and breadth did not differ between the two schedules, AZD1222 recipients who got a second dose at roughly 4 weeks were pooled with those who got a second dose at roughly 12 weeks. TCR sequencing covered 230 to 250 trial participants: 200 to 210 given two doses of AZD1222 and 26 given two doses of MenACWY control vaccine. Trial participants were enrolled into age subgroups of 18-55, 56-69 and 70-plus years, which contained approximately 150, 30 and 60 TCR-sequenced participants, respectively.

The CDR3 regions of human TCRbeta chains were analyzed by immunosequencing. On the authors' methods: TCRs in the repertoires were compared against a reference library of SARS-CoV-2-specific TCRs that had been generated with the MIRA antigen-specificity platform. Breadth was defined as the fraction of unique TCRs that were SARS-CoV-2-associated, and depth was defined as the fraction of total T cells that were SARS-CoV-2-associated. Using the MIRA data, each spike-specific TCR was mapped to the spike region that the TCR reacts to and placed in a CD4 or CD8 class. Log10-transformed breadth and depth values were compared by one-way ANOVA with Sidak's multiple comparisons tests. As stored in TCRdb, this immuneACCESS dataset retains in-frame rearrangements with V and J assigned. A fraction of the clones does not appear; measured against another copy, unresolved V genes explain less than half of the discrepancy, and the remainder lacks a known reason. V and J calls and clone size are those listed in that table; D and trimming were worked out from the DNA. The sample has under 200,000 clones on record, roughly 93% of them singletons. The top ten clonotypes cover 0.99% of the sample.

Sample time point, as interpreted from the label and publication: baseline before first vaccination. Samples from vaccinated people were obtained from the UK trials COV001 and COV002, which included a single-blind randomized controlled phase 2/3 trial of AZD1222 (ChAdOx1 nCoV-19) in healthy adults. For TCRbeta chain sequencing, PBMC samples from trial participants were taken at day 0 and at day 28 after the second dose. The CDR3 covers 16 residues, taking in both the cysteine and the phenylalanine. Kept here is only the CDR3 DNA, which spans 48 bases and is read in frame from base 1. The germline V gene (reference sequence) yields LGHDT for CDR1 and YNNKEL for CDR2. Trimming takes 3 bases from V and 2 bases from J, and the germline ends sit 16 bases apart. The paper as a whole reports these results and caveats: Vaccine-associated CD4 TCRs spanned the whole spike protein, with dominant responses in regions 160-218 and 743-854. Conclusions about previously exposed vaccinees are limited because only six or seven AZD1222 recipients were SARS-CoV-2 seropositive at baseline. Because no samples from the day 14 peak response were available, repertoires could be characterized only after the peak T cell response. Reportedly, close to half of the unique spike-specific TCRs recognized epitopes lying outside the regions that are mutated in the B.1.351 and B.1.1.7 variants. The 56-69-year group was small, and its depth increase did not reach significance, likely because of low power. Most participants were white British and females outnumbered males, and the authors suggested that clonal diversity may have been underestimated. A significant rise in spike-specific TCR breadth and depth was observed after two AZD1222 doses relative to day 0 and relative to MenACWY recipients.

About this clone: It lacks a known antigen. No base qualities exist here, and no much larger clone lies one base off it.

This clonotype was sampled from an adult in good health. Sequencing was performed on peripheral blood, taken on day 0 of AZD1222 vaccination. This receptor chain uses TRBV3-1 (or the pseudogene TRBV3-2) and TRBJ2-5; a tentative D match to TRBD1 spans 6 bases. DNA sequence: TGTGCCAGCAGCCATACAATGACAGGTTCGCAAGAGACCCAGTACTTC. The translation is CASSHTMTGSQETQYF.